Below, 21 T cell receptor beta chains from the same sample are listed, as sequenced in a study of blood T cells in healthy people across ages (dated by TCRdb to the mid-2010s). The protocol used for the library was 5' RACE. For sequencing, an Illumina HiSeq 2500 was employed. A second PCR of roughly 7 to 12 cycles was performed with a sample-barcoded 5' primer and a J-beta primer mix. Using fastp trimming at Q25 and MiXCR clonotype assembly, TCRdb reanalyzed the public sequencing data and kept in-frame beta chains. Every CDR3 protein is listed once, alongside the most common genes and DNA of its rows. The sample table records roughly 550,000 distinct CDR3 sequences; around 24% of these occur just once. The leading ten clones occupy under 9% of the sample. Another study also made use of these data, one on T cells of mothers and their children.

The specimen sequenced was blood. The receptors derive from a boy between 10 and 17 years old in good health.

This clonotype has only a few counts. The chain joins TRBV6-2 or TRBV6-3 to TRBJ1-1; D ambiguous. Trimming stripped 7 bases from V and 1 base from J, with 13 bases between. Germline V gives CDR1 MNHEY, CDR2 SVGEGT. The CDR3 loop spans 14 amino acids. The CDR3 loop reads CASTLTGQNTEAFF. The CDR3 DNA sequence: TGTGCCAGCACTCTTACGGGCCAGAACACTGAAGCTTTCTTT.

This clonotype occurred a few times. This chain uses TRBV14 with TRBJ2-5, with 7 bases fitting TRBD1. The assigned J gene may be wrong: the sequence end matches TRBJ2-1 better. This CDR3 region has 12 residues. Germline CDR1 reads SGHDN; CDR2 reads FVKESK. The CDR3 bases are TGTGCCAGCGCAACAGGGGACAATGAGCAGTTCTTC. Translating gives CASATGDNEQFF.

The chain's CDR3 is CASSFPETEPYQETQYF. The DNA for the CDR3 is TGTGCCAGCAGTTTCCCTGAAACTGAACCTTACCAAGAGACCCAGTACTTC. The chain has TRBV28 and TRBJ2-5, with unresolved D. The CDR3 sequence is 17 residues long. CDR1 MDHEN and CDR2 SYDVKM come from the germline V gene. V gave up 3 bases and J gave up 0 bases, with 17 bases separating them.

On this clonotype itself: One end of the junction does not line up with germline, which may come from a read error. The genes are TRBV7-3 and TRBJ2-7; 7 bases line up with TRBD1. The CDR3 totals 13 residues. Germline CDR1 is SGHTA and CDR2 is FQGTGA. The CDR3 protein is CASSLTVRDRLDF. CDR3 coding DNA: TGTGCCAGCAGCTTAACGGTCCGGGACAGATTAGACTTC. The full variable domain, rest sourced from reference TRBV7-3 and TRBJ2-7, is GAGVSQTPSNKVTEKGKYVELRCDPISGHTALYWYRQSLGQGPEFLIYFQGTGAADDSGLPNDRFFAVRPEGSVSTLKIQRTERGDSAVYLCASSLTVRDRLDFGPGTRLTVT.

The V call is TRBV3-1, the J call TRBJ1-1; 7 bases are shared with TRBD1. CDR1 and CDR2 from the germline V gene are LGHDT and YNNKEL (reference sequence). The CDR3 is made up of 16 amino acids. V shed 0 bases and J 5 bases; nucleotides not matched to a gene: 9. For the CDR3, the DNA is TGTGCCAGCAGCCAAGATGAGGACCTCAGGGGGACTGAAGCTTTCTTT. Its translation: CASSQDEDLRGTEAFF.

The CDR3 is CASSDRDIRNEQYF. Written as DNA, the CDR3 is TGTGCCAGCAGCGACCGGGACATTCGCAACGAGCAGTACTTC. V is TRBV7-8 and J is TRBJ2-5, with a tentative D call TRBD1 (6 bases). Near its end, the DNA agrees better with TRBJ2-7, so the J call may be wrong. Germline assignment: CDR1 SGHVS and CDR2 FQNEAQ. This CDR3 contains 14 residues.

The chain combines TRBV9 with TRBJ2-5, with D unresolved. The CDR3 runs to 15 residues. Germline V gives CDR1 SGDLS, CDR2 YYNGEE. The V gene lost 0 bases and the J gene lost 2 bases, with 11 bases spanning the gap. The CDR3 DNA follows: TGTGCCAGCAGCGTAGGGCCGGCGCTTCAAGAGACCCAGTACTTC. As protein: CASSVGPALQETQYF.

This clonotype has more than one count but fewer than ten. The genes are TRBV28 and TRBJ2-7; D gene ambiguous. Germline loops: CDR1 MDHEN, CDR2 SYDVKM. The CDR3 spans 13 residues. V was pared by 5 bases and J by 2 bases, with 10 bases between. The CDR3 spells CASSLPTTYEQYF. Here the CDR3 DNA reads TGTGCCAGCAGTCTACCGACCACCTACGAGCAGTACTTC.

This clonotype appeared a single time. CDR3 sequence: CSARIRTHSYEQYF. The CDR3 DNA reads TGCAGTGCTAGAATACGGACACACTCCTACGAGCAGTACTTC. The genes are TRBV20-1 and TRBJ2-7; D possibly corresponds to TRBD1 (5 bases). CDR3 size: 14 residues. V was trimmed by 2 bases and J by 0 bases, leaving 11 bases between them. Germline loops: CDR1 DFQATT, CDR2 SNEGSKA (reference sequence).

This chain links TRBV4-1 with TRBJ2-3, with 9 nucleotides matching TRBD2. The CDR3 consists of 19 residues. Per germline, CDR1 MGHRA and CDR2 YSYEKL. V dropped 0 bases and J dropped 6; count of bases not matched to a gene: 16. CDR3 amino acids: CASSQEPAGGLGRRDTQYF. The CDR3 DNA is TGCGCCAGCAGCCAAGAACCAGCGGGAGGTTTGGGGCGTAGGGATACGCAGTATTTT.

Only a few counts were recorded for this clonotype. The CDR3 is CASSLSWTTYNEQFF. DNA of the CDR3: TGCGCCAGCAGCTTATCGTGGACCACCTACAATGAGCAGTTCTTC. The chain combines TRBV5-1 with TRBJ2-1; D gene ambiguous. Trimming took off 2 bases at V and 2 bases at J, with 11 bases between the two ends. Germline loops: CDR1 SGHRS, CDR2 YFSETQ. The CDR3 runs 15 residues.

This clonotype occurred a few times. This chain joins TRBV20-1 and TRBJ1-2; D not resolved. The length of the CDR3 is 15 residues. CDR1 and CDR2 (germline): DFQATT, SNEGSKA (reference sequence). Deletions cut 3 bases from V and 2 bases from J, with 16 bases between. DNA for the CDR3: TGCAGTGCTAGGTCCAGCGGGTACCCAAACTATGGCTACACCTTC. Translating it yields CSARSSGYPNYGYTF.

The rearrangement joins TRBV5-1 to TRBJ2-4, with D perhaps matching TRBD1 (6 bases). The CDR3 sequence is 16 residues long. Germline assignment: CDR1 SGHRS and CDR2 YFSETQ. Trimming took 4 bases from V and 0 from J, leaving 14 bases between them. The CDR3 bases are TGCGCCAGCAGCCAAGGACAGCCTATAGCCAAAAACATTCAGTACTTC. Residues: CASSQGQPIAKNIQYF.

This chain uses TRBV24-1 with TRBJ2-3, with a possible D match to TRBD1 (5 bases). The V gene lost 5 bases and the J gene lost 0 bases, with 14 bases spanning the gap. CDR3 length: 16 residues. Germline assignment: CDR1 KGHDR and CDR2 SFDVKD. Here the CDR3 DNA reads TGTGCCACCAGTGCCCGCCAGGGTTCTAGCACAGATACGCAGTATTTT. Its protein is CATSARQGSSTDTQYF.

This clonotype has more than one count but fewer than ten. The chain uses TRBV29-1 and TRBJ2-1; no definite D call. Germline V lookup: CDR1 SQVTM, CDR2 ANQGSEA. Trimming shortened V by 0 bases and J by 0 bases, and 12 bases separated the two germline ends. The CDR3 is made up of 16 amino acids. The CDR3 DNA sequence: TGCAGCGTTGAAGAAAAGGGCTGGAGCTCCTACAATGAGCAGTTCTTC. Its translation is CSVEEKGWSSYNEQFF.

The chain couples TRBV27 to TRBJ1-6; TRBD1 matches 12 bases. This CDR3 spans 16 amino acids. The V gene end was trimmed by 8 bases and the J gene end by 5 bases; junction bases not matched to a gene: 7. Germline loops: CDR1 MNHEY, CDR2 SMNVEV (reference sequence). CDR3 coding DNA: TGTGCCAGCGGGGACAGGGGGCGCAGAAATAATTCACCCCTCCACTTT. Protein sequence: CASGDRGRRNNSPLHF.

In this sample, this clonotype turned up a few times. The CDR3 spells CASSFSMGYGYTF. DNA of the CDR3: TGTGCCAGCAGTTTTTCGATGGGCTATGGCTACACCTTC. This rearrangement joins TRBV12-3 or TRBV12-4 to TRBJ1-2; D is unresolved. The CDR3 contains 13 residues. V was clipped by 3 bases and J by 4 bases, with 9 bases between them.

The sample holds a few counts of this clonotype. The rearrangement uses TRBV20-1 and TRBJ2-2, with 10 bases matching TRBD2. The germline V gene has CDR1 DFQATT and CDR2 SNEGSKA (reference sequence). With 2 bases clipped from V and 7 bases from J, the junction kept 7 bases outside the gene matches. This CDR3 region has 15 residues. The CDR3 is CSARRLAGLHGELFF. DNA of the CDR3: TGCAGTGCTAGAAGACTAGCGGGTCTTCACGGGGAGCTGTTTTTT.

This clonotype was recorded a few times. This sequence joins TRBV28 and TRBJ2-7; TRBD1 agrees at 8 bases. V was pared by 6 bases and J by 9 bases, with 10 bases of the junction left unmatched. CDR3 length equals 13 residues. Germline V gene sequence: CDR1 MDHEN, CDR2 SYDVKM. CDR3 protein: CASRSDRVEVQYF. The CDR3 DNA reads TGTGCCAGCAGGTCGGACAGGGTGGAAGTGCAGTACTTC. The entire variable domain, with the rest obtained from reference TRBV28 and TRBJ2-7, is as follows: DVKVTQSSRYLVKRTGEKVFLECVQDMDHENMFWYRQDPGLGLRLIYFSYDVKMKEKGDIPEGYSVSREKKERFSLILESASTNQTSMYLCASRSDRVEVQYFGPGTRLTVT.

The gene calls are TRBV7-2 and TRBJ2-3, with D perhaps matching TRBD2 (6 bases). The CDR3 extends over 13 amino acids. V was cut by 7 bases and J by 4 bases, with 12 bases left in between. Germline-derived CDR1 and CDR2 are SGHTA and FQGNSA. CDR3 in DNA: TGTGCCAGCAAGCCCGGGAGCGCAGATACGCAGTATTTT. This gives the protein CASKPGSADTQYF.

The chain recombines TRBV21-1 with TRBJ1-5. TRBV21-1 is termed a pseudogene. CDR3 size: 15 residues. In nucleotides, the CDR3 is TGTGCCAGCAGCCTCCGTGTTACTAGCAATCAGCCCCAGCATTTT. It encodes CASSLRVTSNQPQHF.